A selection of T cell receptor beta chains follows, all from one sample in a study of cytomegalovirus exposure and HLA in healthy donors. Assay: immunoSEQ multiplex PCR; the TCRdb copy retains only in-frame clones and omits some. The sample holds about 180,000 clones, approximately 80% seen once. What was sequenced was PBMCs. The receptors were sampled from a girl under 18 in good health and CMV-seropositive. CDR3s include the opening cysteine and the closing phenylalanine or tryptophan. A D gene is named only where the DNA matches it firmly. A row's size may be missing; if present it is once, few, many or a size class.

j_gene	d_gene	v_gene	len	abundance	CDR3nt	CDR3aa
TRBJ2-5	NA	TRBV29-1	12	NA	TGCAGCGTTGAGGGGGGTCAAGAGACCCAGTACTTC	CSVEGGQETQYF
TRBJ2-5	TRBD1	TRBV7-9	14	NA	TGTGCCAGCAGCGTAGGACAGGGTGGGGAGACCCAGTACTTC	CASSVGQGGETQYF
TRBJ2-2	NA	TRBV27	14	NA	TGTGCCAGTCTCCCTGGACAGATCCCCGGGGAGCTGTTTTTT	CASLPGQIPGELFF
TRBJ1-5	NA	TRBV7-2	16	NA	TGTGCCAGCAGCTGGGGGTTTGGGGCTGGGGGGGAGCCCCAGCATTTT	CASSWGFGAGGEPQHF
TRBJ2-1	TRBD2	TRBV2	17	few	TGTGCCACAAGGGCGGCTAGCGGGAGTTCGCGAAACAATGAGCAGTTCTTC	CATRAASGSSRNNEQFF
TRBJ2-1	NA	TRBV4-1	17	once	TGCGCCAGCAGCCAAGATTATATCCAGGGCGGTTACAATGAGCAGTTCTTC	CASSQDYIQGGYNEQFF
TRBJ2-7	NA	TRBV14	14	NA	TGTGCCAGCAGCCAAGGACAGAGCTCCTACGAGCAGTACTTC	CASSQGQSSYEQYF
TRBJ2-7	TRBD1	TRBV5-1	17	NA	TGCGCCAGCAGCCTAGGGCACCGGGACAGGGGGCCGTACGAGCAGTACTTC	CASSLGHRDRGPYEQYF
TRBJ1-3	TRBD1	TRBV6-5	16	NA	TGTGCCAGCAGTTACGGACAGGTTGACTCTGGAAACACCATATATTTT	CASSYGQVDSGNTIYF
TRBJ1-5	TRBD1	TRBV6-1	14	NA	TGTGCCATCACACCAGGGGGCTCGGTTCAGCCCCAGCATTTT	CAITPGGSVQPQHF
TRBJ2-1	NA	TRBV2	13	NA	TGTGCCTGGATAGGGGGGGCCATCAATGAGCAGTTCTTC	CAWIGGAINEQFF
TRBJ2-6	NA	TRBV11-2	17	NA	TGTGCCAGCAGCCCGCCTCGCAGTGTCTCTGGGGCCAACGTCCTGACTTTC	CASSPPRSVSGANVLTF
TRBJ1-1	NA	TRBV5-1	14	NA	TGCGCCAGCAGCTTCGGTACGGTGAACACTGAAGCTTTCTTT	CASSFGTVNTEAFF
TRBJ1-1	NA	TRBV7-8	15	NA	TGTGCCAGCAGCTTAGCAAGGGGGAAAGGAACTGAAGCTTTCTTT	CASSLARGKGTEAFF
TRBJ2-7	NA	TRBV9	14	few	TGTGCCAGCAGCGCAGCGGTTAGCTCCTACGAGCAGTACTTC	CASSAAVSSYEQYF
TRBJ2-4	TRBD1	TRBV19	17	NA	TGTGCCAGTAGTATAGGGACAGGGGGCAAAGCCAAAAACATTCAGTACTTC	CASSIGTGGKAKNIQYF
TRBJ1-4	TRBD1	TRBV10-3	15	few	TGTGCCATCAGGGACAGCGCAGGGGGCAATGAAAAACTGTTTTTT	CAIRDSAGGNEKLFF
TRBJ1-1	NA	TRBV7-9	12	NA	TGTTCCAGCACCCAATCGGGACTCGAGGCTTTCTTT	CSSTQSGLEAFF
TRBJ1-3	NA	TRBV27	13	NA	TGTGCCAGCAGTTCCCTCTCTGGAAACACCATATATTTT	CASSSLSGNTIYF
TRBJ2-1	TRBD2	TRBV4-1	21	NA	TGCGCCAGCAGCCACCAAGATCCGGCACTAGCGGGTTTGAGCTCCTACAATGAGCAGTTCTTC	CASSHQDPALAGLSSYNEQFF
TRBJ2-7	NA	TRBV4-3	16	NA	TGCGCCAGCAGCCCCTGGCTGGACACCGGATTATACGAGCAGTACTTC	CASSPWLDTGLYEQYF
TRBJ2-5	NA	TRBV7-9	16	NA	TGTGCCAGCAGCCCAAGCACCCCTAGCGCCGAAGAGACCCAGTACTTC	CASSPSTPSAEETQYF
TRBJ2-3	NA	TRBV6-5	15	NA	TGTGCCAGCAGGTTAGGGGGGGCGAACGCAGATACGCAGTATTTT	CASRLGGANADTQYF
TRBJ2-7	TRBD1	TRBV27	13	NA	TGTGCCAGCAGGGACAGGGGATTCTACGAGCAGTACTTC	CASRDRGFYEQYF
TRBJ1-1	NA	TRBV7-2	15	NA	TGTGCCAGCAGCTTAACCTATGGACAGCTGGCTGAAGCTTTCTTT	CASSLTYGQLAEAFF
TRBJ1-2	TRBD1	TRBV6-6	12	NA	TGTGCCAGCAGTACAGGGGGCGCGGGCTACACCTTC	CASSTGGAGYTF
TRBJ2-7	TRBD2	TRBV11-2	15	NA	TGTGCCAGCAGTATACCAGCGGGAGTCGCCCACGAGCAGTACTTC	CASSIPAGVAHEQYF
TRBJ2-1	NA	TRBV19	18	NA	TGTGCCAGTAGTATGGAAACCGGACTATCTTTGCGGCGCAATGAGCAGTTCTTC	CASSMETGLSLRRNEQFF
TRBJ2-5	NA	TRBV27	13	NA	TGTGCCAGCAGTTTAACAGGGATGGAGACCCAGTACTTC	CASSLTGMETQYF
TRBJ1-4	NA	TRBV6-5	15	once	TGTGCCAGCAGTCCAGGGTATTGGACTAATGAAAAACTGTTTTTT	CASSPGYWTNEKLFF
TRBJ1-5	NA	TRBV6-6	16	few	TGTGCCAGCAGTTACCCAGGGGTCAATAGCAATCAGCCCCAGCATTTT	CASSYPGVNSNQPQHF
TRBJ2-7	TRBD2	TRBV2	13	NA	TGTGCCAGGCAGGGACTAGCAGCCTACGAGCAGTACTTC	CARQGLAAYEQYF
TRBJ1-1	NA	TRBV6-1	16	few	TGTGCCAGCAGTGCCTCTTCTGGAGGAGGCAACACTGAAGCTTTCTTT	CASSASSGGGNTEAFF
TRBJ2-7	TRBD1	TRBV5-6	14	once	TGTGCCAGCAGGAAAACAGGGGGATCCTACGAGCAGTACTTC	CASRKTGGSYEQYF
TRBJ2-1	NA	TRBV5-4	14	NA	TGTGCCAGCAGCTTGGGGACTGTTGATAAGGAGCAGTTCTTC	CASSLGTVDKEQFF
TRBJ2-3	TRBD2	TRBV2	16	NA	TGTGCCAGCAGTGGGGGAGTAGCGGGACCCACAGATACGCAGTATTTT	CASSGGVAGPTDTQYF
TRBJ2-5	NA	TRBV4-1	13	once	TGCGCCAGCAGCCAAGTCGTTCAAGAGACCCAGTACTTC	CASSQVVQETQYF
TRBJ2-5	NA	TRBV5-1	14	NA	TGCGCCAGCAGCTCGCCTGGCAGGCCGGAGACCCAGTACTTC	CASSSPGRPETQYF
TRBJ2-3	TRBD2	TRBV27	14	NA	TGTGCCAGCAAGTCGCGGGAGGGATCCGATACGCAGTATTTT	CASKSREGSDTQYF
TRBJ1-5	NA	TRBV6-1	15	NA	TGTGCCAGCAGTGACCAGGGTGGTGGCAATCAGCCCCAGCATTTT	CASSDQGGGNQPQHF
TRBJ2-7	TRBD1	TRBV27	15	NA	TGTGCCAGCAGCTATTCGGGACAGGGGTCCTACGAGCAGTACTTC	CASSYSGQGSYEQYF
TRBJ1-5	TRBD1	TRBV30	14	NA	TGTGCCTGGGATCGTAGGGGGCGAGGTCAGCCCCAGCATTTT	CAWDRRGRGQPQHF
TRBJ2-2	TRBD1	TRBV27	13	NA	TGTGCCACCCGACAGGGAAGTACCGGGGAGCTGTTTTTT	CATRQGSTGELFF